Ten or more counts support the clone carrying this TCR beta chain. Each CDR3 protein gets one entry after TCRdb re-called the 5' RACE reads with MiXCR. The sample has tens of thousands of distinct CDR3 sequences, about 15% seen once; the top ten hold approximately 39%. In germline, CDR1 is MRHNA, CDR2 SNTAGT. Between the trimmed V and J ends, which lost 3 bases and 4 bases, there was a span of 11 bases. The CDR3 consists of 14 residues. This sample stems from a study of T-cell memory formation after mild COVID-19. This rearrangement joins TRBV6-4 to TRBJ2-3; the D gene is possibly TRBD2 (7 bases). The sample comprised PBMCs or a T cell subset sorted from them (not recorded which). This clonotype was sampled from a man between 18 and 29 years old who had mild COVID-19 (a few samples of this study predate the infection). Cell type and time point are not known. This CDR3 is CASSEEGGPDTQYF. The DNA of the CDR3 is TGTGCCAGCAGTGAAGAGGGGGGGCCAGATACGCAGTATTTT.